What follows are 12 T cell receptor beta chains derived from one specimen sequenced in a study of blood T cell repertoires in COVID-19. Clones were sequenced by immunoSEQ multiplex PCR, and TCRdb holds only the in-frame ones, with some missing. Of over 450,000 clones in the sample, 89% were seen once. The source material was peripheral blood. These receptor sequences come from a man between 18 and 35 years old with COVID-19, enrolled during active disease.

The chain employs TRBV19 and TRBJ1-1; D is undetermined. The germline CDR1 and CDR2 sequences are LNHDA and SQIVND (reference sequence). V lost 6 bases and J lost 4, with 12 bases in between. This CDR3 has 13 amino acids. The CDR3 region is CASRMERFTEAFF. The DNA for the CDR3 is TGTGCCAGTAGGATGGAGAGGTTCACTGAAGCTTTCTTT.

The CDR3, as DNA: TGTGCCAGCAGTCAAAGGGTCCGGGACAGGGAAAGGAGGAACACCATATATTTT. Residues: CASSQRVRDRERRNTIYF. The chain links TRBV2 to TRBJ1-3, with 9 bases lining up with TRBD1. The CDR3 has 18 amino acids. J lost 7 bases, V lost 5 bases, and 18 bases had no gene match. Per the germline V gene, CDR1 is SNHLY and CDR2 is FYNNEI. Combining the CDR3 with reference TRBV2 and TRBJ1-3 gives the whole variable domain EPEVTQTPSHQVTQMGQEVILRCVPISNHLYFYWYRQILGQKVEFLVSFYNNEISEKSEIFDDQFSVERPDGSNFTLKIRSTKLEDSAMYFCASSQRVRDRERRNTIYFGEGSWLTVV.

This CDR3 reads CASSPLEGHNSPLHF. The CDR3 region has the DNA TGTGCCAGCAGCCCATTGGAGGGACATAATTCACCCCTCCACTTT. The rearrangement links TRBV21-1 to TRBJ1-6. TRBV21-1 is shown as a pseudogene. The CDR3 consists of 15 residues.

The chain recombines TRBV7-9 with TRBJ2-7, with D perhaps TRBD1 (6 bases). This CDR3 is built from 11 residues. V lost 5 bases, J lost 6 bases, and 8 bases lay in between. From germline, CDR1 is SEHNR and CDR2 FQNEAQ (reference sequence). CDR3 loop: CASSQGTEQYF. In DNA, the CDR3 is TGTGCCAGCAGCCAGGGGACCGAGCAGTACTTC. Filled out from reference TRBV7-9 and TRBJ2-7, the complete variable domain reads DTGVSQNPRHKITKRGQNVTFRCDPISEHNRLYWYRQTLGQGPEFLTYFQNEAQLEKSRLLSDRFSAERPKGSFSTLEIQRTEQGDSAMYLCASSQGTEQYFGPGTRLTVT.

The genes are TRBV30 and TRBJ2-1; D not resolved. Germline V lookup: CDR1 GTSNPN, CDR2 SVGIG (reference sequence). The CDR3 contains 16 residues. V was cut by 1 base and J by 0 bases, with 13 bases left in between. DNA of the CDR3: TGTGCCTGGAGTGGGGTGCCAGGCAGCTCCTACAATGAGCAGTTCTTC. Its translation: CAWSGVPGSSYNEQFF.

This chain joins TRBV9 and TRBJ2-7, with TRBD2 identical over 12 bases. The CDR3 runs 15 residues. V dropped 4 bases and J dropped 0; count of bases not matched to a gene: 2. CDR1 SGDLS and CDR2 YYNGEE come from the germline V gene. The CDR3 region is CASSRTSGISYEQYF. The CDR3 nucleotides are TGTGCCAGCAGCCGGACTAGCGGGATCTCCTACGAGCAGTACTTC.

The rearrangement links TRBV30 to TRBJ2-2, with D maybe TRBD2 (6 bases). V lost 7 bases, J lost 3 bases, and 12 bases lay in between. The CDR3 has 13 residues. CDR1 is GTSNPN and CDR2 is SVGIG in the germline V gene (reference sequence). The DNA of the CDR3 is TGTGCCTTGAAGCGGGTCGACACCGGGGAGCTGTTTTTT. This sequence encodes CALKRVDTGELFF.

The chain joins TRBV18 to TRBJ2-1; 12 bases line up with TRBD2. Trimming cost V 5 bases and J 8 bases; bases outside gene matches: 4. The CDR3 spans 14 residues. Germline CDR1 reads KGHSH; CDR2 reads LQKENI. In DNA form, the CDR3 reads TGTGCCAGCTCAGAGACTAGCGGGAGCCATGAGCAGTTCTTC. This codes for CASSETSGSHEQFF.

On this clone itself: Other DNA sequences in the sample encode the same CDR3. CDR3 DNA sequence: TGCGCCAGCAGCCCCTGGGACAGGGGTCCCTCTGGAAACACCATATATTTT. It encodes CASSPWDRGPSGNTIYF. This chain uses TRBV5-1 with TRBJ1-3; 10 bases align to TRBD1. The CDR3 loop spans 17 amino acids. The junction had 7 bases not matched to a gene; V was cut back by 4 bases and J by 0 bases. CDR1 is SGHRS, CDR2 YFSETQ, per germline.

As DNA, the CDR3 is TGTGCCAGCAGCCAAGCGGCGGCGCTTAACACTGAAGCTTTCTTT. This encodes CASSQAAALNTEAFF. The V gene is TRBV4-2, the J gene TRBJ1-1; no definite D call. The V gene's germline CDR1 is LGHNA and CDR2 YNFKEQ. Trimming removed 1 base at V and 2 bases at J, with 11 bases between. CDR3 length equals 15 residues.

CDR3 protein: CASTSGSSYNEQFF. Written as DNA, the CDR3 is TGTGCCAGCACTAGCGGGAGTAGCTACAATGAGCAGTTCTTC. J is TRBJ2-1 and V is TRBV2, with TRBD2 matching 10 bases. Looked up from germline, CDR1 is SNHLY and CDR2 is FYNNEI. The length of the CDR3 is 14 residues. The V segment lost 7 bases and the J segment 3 bases; nucleotides outside the gene matches: 3. Full variable domain (remainder filled in from reference TRBV2 and TRBJ2-1): EPEVTQTPSHQVTQMGQEVILRCVPISNHLYFYWYRQILGQKVEFLVSFYNNEISEKSEIFDDQFSVERPDGSNFTLKIRSTKLEDSAMYFCASTSGSSYNEQFFGPGTRLTVL.

This clone was seen a single time. The chain is built from TRBV6-5 and TRBJ2-7; 8 nucleotides align to TRBD2. The CDR3 totals 14 residues. CDR1 is MNHEY and CDR2 is SVGAGI in the germline V gene. V trimming: 8 bases; J trimming: 1 base; junction bases outside the gene matches: 7. The DNA of the CDR3 is TGTGCCAGCGAGGCGGGGGGTCCATCCTACGAGCAGTACTTC. Protein product: CASEAGGPSYEQYF.